Here is one TCR beta chain with its context. The CDR3 is 16 residues long. Germline-derived CDR1 and CDR2 are MGHRA and YSYEKL. V gave up 1 base and J gave up 3 bases; unmatched junction bases: 7. This sample stems from a study of blood T cell repertoires in COVID-19. Overall study context: PBMCs, B-cell-depleted T cells, or T cells were the source of the cDNA or gDNA that made up the material.

In the original processing: Cell counts per sample came from amplifying reference gene primers. Profiled with immunoSEQ multiplex PCR; TCRdb holds only in-frame clones, not every one. Clone size and the V and J calls come from that table; the DNA yielded D and trimming. The sample lists around 48,000 clones; 86% were seen once. The rearrangement joins TRBV4-1 to TRBJ1-2, with TRBD1 matching over 8 bases. This clonotype originated in a man in his 60s with active or convalescent COVID-19. Input material: peripheral blood. CDR3 DNA sequence: TGCGCCAGCAGCCAAGTACCCGGACAGGGTGACTATGGCTACACCTTC. It specifies CASSQVPGQGDYGYTF.